The clone carrying this TCR beta chain showed up just once. Its antigen is undetermined. The germline gives CDR1 LGHDT, CDR2 YNNKEL (reference sequence). CDR3 size: 15 residues. This record comes from a study of blood T cells in healthy people across ages. Overall study results and limits: While age rose, TCR beta diversity per million T cells dropped in a roughly linear way. Naive CD4+ cell counts and diversity both ran higher in long-lived than in aged donors.

Next came a second PCR, run for about 6 to 12 cycles, which used a sample-barcoded 5' primer along with a J-beta primer mix. TCRdb re-called the 5' RACE reads through MiXCR, storing one row per CDR3 protein. The sample has about 810,000 distinct CDR3 sequences, around 36% seen once. The specimen sequenced was blood. This receptor was obtained from a man in his late teens or twenties in good health. The V call is TRBV3-1, the J call TRBJ2-7; D uncertain. With the DNA end fitting TRBJ2-5 better, the J assignment may be wrong. CDR3 nucleotide sequence: TGTGCCAGCAGCCAAGGAACCACCCCCGGGGAGACCCAGTACTTC. This translates into CASSQGTTPGETQYF.